The subject of this entry is one T cell receptor beta chain. What this receptor recognizes is not known. No base qualities exist here, and no much larger clone lies one base off it. The data are from a study of cytomegalovirus exposure and HLA in healthy donors (dated 2017 in TCRdb). For context, the study as a whole: An earlier analysis of more than 550 of the donors reported roughly 300 Gb of sequence data and 117 million unique TCR beta sequences obtained from about 179 million T cells. Donor age, sex, ethnicity and CMV serostatus were compiled together with the repertoire data. Genome-wide SNP genotypes for about 55% of the 666 donors were used in a later genetic analysis, which treated that subset as a discovery cohort. The study used immunosequencing to profile the T cell repertoires of approximately 630 subjects and linked those repertoires to cytomegalovirus serostatus. Both class I and class II loci were covered by HLA typing, at four-digit resolution. All discovery cohort repertoires had been generated using a single sequencing platform. The study aimed to test whether signatures of past pathogen exposure could be identified by cataloging public T cell receptors. Rather than drawing on any new phenotypic data, the later analysis identified candidate immune exposures from TCR beta sequences and the way those sequences occurred across donors. The number of donors typed differed by locus, with about 620-630 for A, B, C, DRB1 and DQB1, over 500 for DQA1, 606 for DPA1, and roughly 450 for DPB1. To predict cytomegalovirus infection status, the study combined high-throughput TCR immunosequencing, statistical association of individual TCRs with disease status, and machine learning. The genetic ancestry cluster associated with self-reported Caucasian donors included around 76% of the roughly 400 genotyped donors. Around 320 gigabases of sequencing data and approximately 84 million unique TCR sequences were included in an early release covering 500 to 750 HLA-typed donors. On average, around 240,000 unique TCR beta nucleotide sequences were sequenced per donor among about 400 genotyped donors of the cohort, with 15% to 20% of those sequences being non-productive. An earlier analysis of several hundred of the donors used high-throughput TCR beta sequencing to judge whether each TCR beta V gene segment behaved as functional or pseudogenic. Four or five DR-DQ haplotypes were handled as single units for association and clustering because linkage in the cohort was strong. A separate validation cohort of some 130 different subjects was used in addition to the approximately 640-subject first cohort. A later analysis re-examined previously published TCR beta repertoires from more than 600 donors and added high-resolution HLA genotyping to investigate patterns of TCR occurrence.

General conclusions and limits of the study: A cluster of highly shared sequence variants was judged likely to represent a technical artifact of the sequencing pipeline. According to a later analysis, parvovirus B19, influenza, CMV and Epstein-Barr virus appeared linked to several top co-occurrence clusters. In a later genetic analysis, a missense DCLRE1C variant was associated with V-gene and J-gene trimming of TCR beta chains, and the association was replicated in an independent cohort. In an earlier analysis of approximately 590 of the donors, most TCR beta V segments appeared in productive rearrangements about 87% or about 30% of the time, broadly matching IMGT annotations. A total of 150 to 200 TCR beta chains were listed by the study as associated with cytomegalovirus. In this cohort, only TCR beta chains were sequenced, and detectable features were limited by the absence of alpha or paired-chain data. Most TCR sequences were seen in very few donors, while some public TCRs were found in many individuals. The presence/absence analyses assumed that sequencing depth was roughly uniform across donors, and that assumption may not be true. Because some donors lacked HLA typing at each locus, the association tests relied only on the typed subset. A later genetic analysis reported fewer N-insertions in productive TCRs among donors in an Asian-associated ancestry cluster than the 666-donor mean. The classifier was reported to diagnose cytomegalovirus status with high specificity and sensitivity in both the original cohort and the validation cohort. The authors suggested that the approach could potentially be generalized to other disease states and immunological phenotypes. In a later analysis, most CMV-associated TCR beta chains were found to appear HLA-restricted, with HLA associations seemingly driven largely by CMV exposure. A later analysis associated 16,951 TCR beta sequences with specific HLA alleles at a false discovery rate of 0.05. A further reported finding was that TCR beta sequences accurately predicted the HLA-A and HLA-B alleles for most subjects in the first cohort. Correlated functional status among segregating V segments might reflect linkage disequilibrium, but an unknown experimental factor could not be ruled out. CMV serostatus was the only immune exposure information available for the cohort. Assigning TCR associations to individual alleles was difficult when HLA alleles, especially DR and DQ, strongly co-occurred. In a later analysis, HLA-associated TCR beta chains were found to be more clonally expanded and to have lower generation probabilities than equally common non-associated chains. In vitro tests confirmed that a few of the cytomegalovirus-associated TCR beta chains recognize cytomegalovirus antigens. The earlier analysis of some 540 of the donors excluded around 17 rarely observed V segments, including chromosome 9 orphons, because counts were too low. In a later analysis, TCR association rates were found to vary across HLA loci, with the most associated TCRs seen for DRB1 alleles and the fewest for HLA-C alleles.

The cohort was made up of approximately 700 healthy bone marrow donors. At the time of sampling, every cohort member was nominally healthy, though immune exposures that went unrecorded were likely present. The donor was CMV seropositive and was included in the group of 250 to 300 seropositive cohort members. Each donor provided a peripheral blood sample, and peripheral blood mononuclear cells were used for TCR beta sequencing. The Qiagen DNeasy Blood Extraction Kit was used to extract genomic DNA from the blood cell samples. Library preparation used the immunoSEQ multiplex PCR assay. For the multiplex PCR, a mixture combining 60 forward primers for TCR Vbeta segments and 13 reverse primers for TCR Jbeta segments was used. Amplification of the CDR3 region of rearranged TCR beta genes was performed with a multiplex PCR assay on genomic DNA. The Illumina HiSeq System was used to sequence the amplified TCR beta libraries as 87-base-pair reads. As for the original processing: A later analysis counted around 72 million unique TCR beta chains across the 650 to 800 repertoires, and some 11 million of these chains were shared by at least two donors. A nearest-neighbor algorithm error-corrected the raw reads and collapsed the reads into unique sequences, merging closely related sequences to remove PCR and sequencing errors. To assign V, D and J gene segments, CDR3 sequences were aligned to IMGT reference sequences. For a sequence to be retained, a match of at least six nucleotides was required to both a V gene segment and a J gene segment. A rearrangement was called productive if the CDR3 had no stop codons and remained in frame with V and J, and every other rearrangement was called non-productive. Following IMGT convention, CDR3 was defined as the stretch from the second conserved V-encoded cysteine to the conserved J-encoded phenylalanine. Sequences without an unambiguous match to a single V gene segment were excluded from the earlier analysis of approximately 560 of the donors. In an earlier analysis of several hundred of the donors, V segments were called functional above 56.7% productive rearrangements and were called segregating when the between-donor standard deviation exceeded 5%. A statistical classification framework was built for diagnosing cytomegalovirus status from the catalog of TCR beta chain sequences. In a later analysis, TCR nucleotide sequences were compared against IMGT/GENE-DB human TR gene sequences so that V and J genes could be assigned. The TCRdist pipeline was used in a later analysis to assign CDR3 sequences and most-parsimonious VDJ recombination scenarios. In a later analysis, each TCR beta chain was defined by its CDR3 amino acid sequence together with its V-gene family, and reads lacking a unique V-gene family were excluded. As a way to deal with suspected cross-contamination and a sequencing artifact, a later analysis dropped nearly 600 nucleotide sequences that were highly shared and had low generation probability. A later analysis calculated a clonal expansion index for each public chain from normalized within-repertoire ranks of inferred template counts. Generation probabilities in a later analysis came from a VDJ recombination model fitted to out-of-frame rearrangements, and those results were checked against IGoR. In a later analysis, TCR-TCR, TCR-HLA and TCR-CMV co-occurrence was scored with hypergeometric tests, and a repertoire-size bias correction was applied to TCR pairs. A later analysis estimated false discovery rates by permuting HLA or CMV assignments 20 times. In a later analysis, co-occurring TCRs were grouped using DBSCAN, and TCRdist sequence similarity was added for clustering within HLA-allele-positive subsets. Repertoires with fewer than 30,000 or more than 120,000 public chains were left out of co-occurrence clustering, as were several repertoires with anomalous nucleotide sharing. TCRdb took this table from immuneACCESS and kept in-frame rearrangements with V and J called. Such tables lack part of the clones; where checked against another copy, unresolved V genes explain under half of the gap, and the rest is unexplained. The V and J calls and the clone size are those of that table, but D and trimming were determined from the DNA. The sample table records around 150,000 clones; roughly 73% of these occur just once. The biggest ten clones account for about 7.7% of the sample.

This sequence was found in a woman aged 40-49 years in good health and CMV-seropositive. The source material was PBMCs.

The encoded CDR3 is CASSRRGGADNEKLFF. The DNA sequence is TGTGCCAGCAGCAGAAGAGGGGGGGCCGACAATGAAAAACTGTTTTTT. This receptor chain uses TRBV7-9 and TRBJ1-4; the D segment could be TRBD1, given 6 matching bases. Counted from cysteine to phenylalanine, this CDR3 has 16 amino acids. The entry retains the CDR3 DNA only, 48 bases that are in frame from base 1. V was cut back by 5 bases and J by 5 bases, leaving a gap of 18 bases between them. The CDR1 and CDR2 encoded by the germline V gene (reference sequence) are SEHNR and FQNEAQ.